These T cell receptor beta chains were read from a single sample in a study of post-analysis software for immune sequencing data. TCRdb ran MiXCR on the PCR reads and lists one entry per CDR3 protein. This table has fewer than 850,000 distinct CDR3 sequences, approximately 30% appearing once. The material sequenced was blood. The origin of the receptors is a girl aged 10 to 17 with multiple sclerosis. The CDR3 runs from the conserved cysteine through the conserved F or W. A D gene is named only where the DNA matches it firmly. Clone size, where shown, is once, few, many, or a class for clones that have expanded.

TRBD2	NA	TRBV20-1	TRBJ2-3	CSARLAGYTDTQYF	TGCAGTGCTAGGCTAGCGGGGTATACAGATACGCAGTATTTT
TRBD2	NA	TRBV29-1	TRBJ2-5	CSVEGRSSGRRETQYF	TGCAGCGTTGAGGGTCGAAGTAGCGGGAGGAGGGAGACCCAGTACTTC
NA	few	TRBV7-9	TRBJ1-6	CASRQWNSPLHF	TGTGCCAGCAGGCAATGGAATTCACCCCTCCACTTT
TRBD1	NA	TRBV5-1	TRBJ1-2	CASSAGQGVSYTF	TGCGCCAGCAGCGCGGGACAGGGGGTGAGCTACACCTTC
NA	few	TRBV5-5	TRBJ1-6	CASSLEVLNSPLHF	TGTGCCAGCAGCTTGGAGGTCCTCAATTCACCCCTCCACTTT
NA	NA	TRBV9	TRBJ2-7	CASSVQADSYEQYF	TGTGCCAGCAGCGTACAAGCGGACTCCTACGAGCAGTACTTC
NA	few	TRBV12-3/TRBV12-4	TRBJ2-5	CASSFGWETQYF	TGTGCCAGCAGTTTTGGGTGGGAGACCCAGTACTTC
TRBD1	NA	TRBV7-2	TRBJ1-5	CASSLEGDRVKQPQHF	TGTGCCAGCAGCTTAGAGGGGGACAGGGTCAAACAGCCCCAGCATTTT
TRBD1	NA	TRBV11-2	TRBJ2-3	CASSLVPTGISTDTQYF	TGTGCCAGCAGCTTAGTGCCGACAGGGATTAGCACAGATACGCAGTATTTT
NA	NA	TRBV20-1	TRBJ1-5	CSADEGGPTQHF	TGCAGTGCGGACGAGGGGGGCCCGACCCAGCATTTT
NA	NA	TRBV7-8	TRBJ2-1	CASSLRPDYNEQFF	TGTGCCAGCAGCTTAAGGCCGGATTACAATGAGCAGTTCTTC
NA	NA	TRBV20-1	TRBJ1-2	CSATQGGYTF	TGCAGTGCTACCCAAGGAGGCTACACCTTC
NA	NA	TRBV6-1	TRBJ1-5	CASSDRYRPQHF	TGTGCCAGCAGTGACCGGTATCGGCCCCAGCATTTT
NA	few	TRBV7-9	TRBJ2-7	CASSNLANYEQYF	TGTGCCAGCAGCAACCTGGCTAACTACGAGCAGTACTTC
NA	few	TRBV6-5	TRBJ2-7	CASSYSLGAYEQYF	TGTGCCAGCAGTTACTCGCTGGGCGCCTACGAGCAGTACTTC
NA	NA	TRBV15	TRBJ2-5	CATSRVSETQYF	TGTGCCACCAGCAGAGTATCGGAGACCCAGTACTTC
TRBD2	NA	TRBV5-1	TRBJ2-7	CASSLVTGGRGYEQYF	TGCGCCAGCAGCTTGGTGACGGGGGGGAGAGGTTACGAGCAGTACTTC
NA	few	TRBV7-2	TRBJ2-1	CASSLVRGREQFF	TGTGCCAGCAGCTTAGTCCGTGGGCGTGAGCAGTTCTTC
NA	few	TRBV24-1	TRBJ1-5	CATSAPGNQPQHF	TGTGCCACCAGTGCCCCGGGCAATCAGCCCCAGCATTTT
TRBD2	few	TRBV14	TRBJ2-3	CASSQGLAGADTQYF	TGTGCCAGCAGCCAAGGGCTAGCGGGAGCTGATACGCAGTATTTT
NA	NA	TRBV20-1	TRBJ2-7	CSAREGTGSGEQYF	TGCAGTGCTAGAGAGGGGACCGGGTCGGGAGAGCAGTACTTC
NA	many	TRBV7-8	TRBJ2-4	CASSLAGLALAKNIQYF	TGTGCCAGCAGCTTAGCGGGACTGGCCCTAGCCAAAAACATTCAGTACTTC
NA	NA	TRBV21-1	TRBJ2-3	CASRNNRAVQADTQYF	TGTGCCAGCAGAAACAACAGGGCGGTTCAGGCAGATACGCAGTATTTT
TRBD1	NA	TRBV20-1	TRBJ2-7	CSAPDRGYEQYF	TGCAGTGCGCCGGACAGGGGGTACGAGCAGTACTTC
NA	few	TRBV5-1	TRBJ2-3	CASSLGIWGADTQYF	TGCGCCAGCAGCTTGGGGATCTGGGGTGCAGATACGCAGTATTTT
NA	NA	TRBV4-3	TRBJ2-3	CASSQVGDNTDTQYF	TGCGCCAGCAGCCAAGTGGGGGATAACACAGATACGCAGTATTTT
TRBD1	few	TRBV7-9	TRBJ1-5	CASSLGTGTGRNQPQHF	TGTGCCAGCAGCTTAGGAACAGGGACAGGGCGCAATCAGCCCCAGCATTTT
TRBD1	NA	TRBV12-3/TRBV12-4	TRBJ2-2	CACRGGTGFTGELFF	TGTGCCTGCAGAGGCGGGACAGGGTTTACCGGGGAGCTGTTTTTT
NA	few	TRBV10-3	TRBJ2-7	CAISETPGPSEQYF	TGTGCCATCAGTGAGACCCCGGGCCCTTCCGAGCAGTACTTC
TRBD2	NA	TRBV11-2	TRBJ2-3	CASSPRTSGMVTDTQYF	TGTGCCAGCAGCCCTCGGACTAGCGGGATGGTAACAGATACGCAGTATTTT
TRBD1	NA	TRBV6-1	TRBJ1-1	CASCRQGNTEAFF	TGTGCCAGCTGTCGACAGGGGAACACTGAAGCTTTCTTT
TRBD1	few	TRBV7-9	TRBJ1-5	CASSLGTGGVWNQPQHF	TGTGCCAGCAGCTTAGGGACAGGGGGTGTATGGAATCAGCCCCAGCATTTT
TRBD2	NA	TRBV20-1	TRBJ2-3	CSAKRGAPDTQYF	TGCAGTGCTAAGCGGGGGGCCCCAGATACGCAGTATTTT
NA	NA	TRBV28	TRBJ1-1	CASVGVLLNTEAFF	TGTGCCAGCGTCGGGGTACTTCTGAACACTGAAGCTTTCTTT
NA	NA	TRBV7-2	TRBJ2-7	CASSLGGPGRTYEQYF	TGTGCCAGCAGCTTAGGGGGGCCGGGACGGACCTACGAGCAGTACTTC